These T cell receptor beta chains were read from a single sample in a study of T cell repertoires in cytomegalovirus infection. For these TCRs, the target antigens are not known. TCRdb fed the reads into MiXCR, producing one record per CDR3 protein. The repertoire holds about 920,000 distinct CDR3 sequences, with roughly 31% as singletons. The starting material was cultured CD8+ T cells from PBMCs, obtained from culture after CMV antigen stimulation. Source of these receptors: a human donor in good health (CMV status not recorded). Some clones in this sample may be carry-over from other donors' samples. CDR3s include the opening cysteine and the closing phenylalanine or tryptophan. The D gene is left open where the match is weak. Where a row states a size, it is once, few, many or the class of an expanded clone; other rows omit it.

NA | TRBJ2-3 | TRBD1 | TRBV29-1 | CSVDTGQGSTDTQYF | TGCAGCGTTGATACGGGACAGGGCAGCACAGATACGCAGTATTTT
NA | TRBJ2-2 | TRBD2 | TRBV7-6 | CASSLAWGGSTGELFF | TGTGCCAGCAGCTTAGCCTGGGGGGGTAGCACCGGGGAGCTGTTTTTT
NA | TRBJ2-1 | TRBD1 | TRBV5-1 | CASSSWRTGAVSEQFF | TGCGCCAGCAGCTCATGGCGGACAGGGGCAGTGAGTGAGCAGTTCTTC
few | TRBJ1-2 | TRBD1 | TRBV27 | CASSPRQGRWDGYTF | TGTGCCAGCAGTCCCAGACAGGGGAGGTGGGATGGCTACACCTTC
NA | TRBJ2-7 | NA | TRBV6-6 | CASSYTGFYYEQYF | TGTGCCAGCAGTTACACTGGCTTCTACTACGAGCAGTACTTC
NA | TRBJ2-5 | TRBD1 | TRBV4-2 | CASSPSGQGQETQYF | TGTGCCAGCAGCCCCTCTGGACAGGGCCAAGAGACCCAGTACTTC
few | TRBJ1-1 | NA | TRBV19 | CASSIKFQGWGMNTEAFF | TGTGCCAGTAGTATTAAATTCCAGGGATGGGGCATGAACACTGAAGCTTTCTTT
many | TRBJ1-2 | NA | TRBV12-3/TRBV12-4 | CASRADGYTF | TGTGCCAGCAGGGCGGATGGCTACACCTTC
NA | TRBJ2-2 | TRBD2 | TRBV28 | CASSFELAGNTGELFF | TGTGCCAGCAGTTTTGAGCTAGCGGGAAACACCGGGGAGCTGTTTTTT
NA | TRBJ1-2 | TRBD1 | TRBV2 | CANILFGTAYGYTF | TGTGCCAACATCCTCTTCGGGACAGCCTATGGCTACACCTTC
few | TRBJ2-2 | TRBD2 | TRBV11-2 | CASSLALAGGNTGELFF | TGTGCCAGCAGCTTAGCGCTAGCGGGGGGTAACACCGGGGAGCTGTTTTTT
few | TRBJ2-1 | NA | TRBV19 | CASSIGDPYNEQFF | TGTGCCAGTAGTATCGGGGATCCCTACAATGAGCAGTTCTTC
NA | TRBJ2-5 | NA | TRBV28 | CASSSRQRRETQYF | TGTGCCAGCAGTTCCAGACAGCGTCGGGAGACCCAGTACTTC
few | TRBJ2-7 | NA | TRBV5-4 | CASSSLISYEQYF | TGTGCCAGCAGCTCCCTTATTTCCTACGAGCAGTACTTC
NA | TRBJ1-2 | TRBD1 | TRBV29-1 | CSVAGQDEVGYGYTF | TGCAGCGTTGCGGGACAGGACGAAGTTGGCTATGGCTACACCTTC
few | TRBJ1-5 | NA | TRBV27 | CASSFGPPGWQPQHF | TGTGCCAGCAGTTTCGGGCCTCCGGGTTGGCAGCCCCAGCATTTT
NA | TRBJ2-1 | NA | TRBV4-1 | CASSQEGAGSYNEQFF | TGCGCCAGCAGCCAAGAAGGAGCGGGTTCCTACAATGAGCAGTTCTTC
NA | TRBJ1-1 | NA | TRBV19 | CASSITLFSEAFF | TGTGCCAGTAGTATAACTCTTTTCAGTGAAGCTTTCTTT
NA | TRBJ2-4 | NA | TRBV12-3/TRBV12-4 | CASSELSAKNIQYF | TGTGCCAGCAGTGAGCTTTCCGCAAAAAACATTCAGTACTTC
few | TRBJ1-5 | NA | TRBV18 | CASSPWGSSNQPQHF | TGTGCCAGCTCACCGTGGGGCAGTAGCAATCAGCCCCAGCATTTT
NA | TRBJ1-1 | NA | TRBV6-1 | CASSEYPTVRMNTEAFF | TGTGCCAGCAGTGAATATCCCACGGTGAGAATGAACACTGAAGCTTTCTTT
NA | TRBJ2-2 | NA | TRBV11-2 | CASCIREAGELFF | TGTGCCAGCTGTATTAGGGAGGCCGGGGAGCTGTTTTTT
few | TRBJ1-2 | NA | TRBV7-9 | CASSAGPDYGYTF | TGTGCCAGCAGCGCCGGGCCAGACTATGGCTACACCTTC
few | TRBJ1-1 | TRBD1 | TRBV19 | CASRTGGARDTEAFF | TGTGCCAGTAGGACAGGGGGCGCGCGTGACACTGAAGCTTTCTTT
many | TRBJ1-2 | NA | TRBV7-8 | CASSLRRVDGYTF | TGTGCCAGCAGCTTAAGGAGGGTGGATGGCTACACCTTC
few | TRBJ1-2 | NA | TRBV19 | CASSLQGPLFGYTF | TGTGCCAGTAGCCTCCAGGGGCCCCTCTTTGGCTACACCTTC
few | TRBJ2-1 | NA | TRBV6-2/TRBV6-3 | CASINPNGINEQFF | TGTGCCAGCATCAACCCCAACGGGATCAATGAGCAGTTCTTC
NA | TRBJ1-2 | TRBD1 | TRBV6-8 | CASSYSGRGDDYTF | TGTGCCAGCAGTTACTCCGGCAGGGGGGATGACTACACCTTC
few | TRBJ1-2 | NA | TRBV27 | CASAMTGSYGYTF | TGTGCCAGCGCTATGACAGGATCATATGGCTACACCTTC